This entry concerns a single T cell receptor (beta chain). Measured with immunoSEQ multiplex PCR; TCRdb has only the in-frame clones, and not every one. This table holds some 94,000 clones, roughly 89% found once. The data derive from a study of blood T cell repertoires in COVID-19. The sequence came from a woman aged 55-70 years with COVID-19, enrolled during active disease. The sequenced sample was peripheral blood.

The CDR3 is CSGASGNTIYF. The CDR3 DNA follows: TGCAGCGGGGCCTCTGGAAACACCATATATTTT. The chain joins TRBV29-1 to TRBJ1-3; D gene ambiguous. This CDR3 has 11 amino acids. The germline CDR1 and CDR2 sequences are SQVTM and ANQGSEA. With 7 bases removed from V and 0 bases from J, the gap between germline ends came to 4 bases.